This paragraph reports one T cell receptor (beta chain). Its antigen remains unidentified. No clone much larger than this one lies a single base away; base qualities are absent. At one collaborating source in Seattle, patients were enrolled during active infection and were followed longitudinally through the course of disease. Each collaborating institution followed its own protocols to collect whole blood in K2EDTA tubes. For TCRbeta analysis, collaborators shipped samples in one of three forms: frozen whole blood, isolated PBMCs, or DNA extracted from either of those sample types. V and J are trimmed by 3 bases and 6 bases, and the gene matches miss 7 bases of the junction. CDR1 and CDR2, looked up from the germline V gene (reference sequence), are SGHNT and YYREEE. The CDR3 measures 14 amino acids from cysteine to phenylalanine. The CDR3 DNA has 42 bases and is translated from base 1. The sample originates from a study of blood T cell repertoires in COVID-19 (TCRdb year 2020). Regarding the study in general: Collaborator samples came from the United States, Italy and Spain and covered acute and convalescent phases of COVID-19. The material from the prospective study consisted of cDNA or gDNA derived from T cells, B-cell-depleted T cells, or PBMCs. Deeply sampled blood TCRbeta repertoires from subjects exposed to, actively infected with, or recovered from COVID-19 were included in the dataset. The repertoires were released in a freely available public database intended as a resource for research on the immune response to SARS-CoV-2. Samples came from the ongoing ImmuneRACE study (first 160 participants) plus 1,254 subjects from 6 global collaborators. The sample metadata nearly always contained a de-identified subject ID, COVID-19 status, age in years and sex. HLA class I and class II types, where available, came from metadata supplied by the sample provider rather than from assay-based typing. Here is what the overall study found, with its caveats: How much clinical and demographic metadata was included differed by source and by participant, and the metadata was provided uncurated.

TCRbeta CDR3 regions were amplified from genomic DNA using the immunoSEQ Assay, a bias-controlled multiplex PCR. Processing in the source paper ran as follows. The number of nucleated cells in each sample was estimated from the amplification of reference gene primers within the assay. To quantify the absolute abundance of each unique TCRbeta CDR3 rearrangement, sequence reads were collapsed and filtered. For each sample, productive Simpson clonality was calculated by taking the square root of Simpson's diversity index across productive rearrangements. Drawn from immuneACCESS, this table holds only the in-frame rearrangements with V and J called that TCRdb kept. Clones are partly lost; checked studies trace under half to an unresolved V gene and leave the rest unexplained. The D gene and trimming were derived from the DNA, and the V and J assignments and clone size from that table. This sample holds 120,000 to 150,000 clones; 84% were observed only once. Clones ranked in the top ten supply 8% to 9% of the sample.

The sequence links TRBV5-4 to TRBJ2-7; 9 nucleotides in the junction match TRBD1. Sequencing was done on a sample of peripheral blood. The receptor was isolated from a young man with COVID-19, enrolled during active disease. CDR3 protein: CASSWRDRVGEQYF. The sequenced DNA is TGTGCCAGCAGCTGGAGGGACAGGGTGGGCGAGCAGTACTTC.